This TCR beta chain came from a study of blood T cells in healthy people across ages. Whole-study results and caveats: Naive CD4+ cell counts and diversity both ran higher in long-lived than in aged donors.

A second 7 to 11 cycle PCR used barcoded and J-beta primers. TCRdb re-analysed the 5' RACE reads in MiXCR, keeping a single row per CDR3 protein. Here the sample spans roughly 1,700,000 distinct CDR3 sequences, over 25% being singletons. Details on this clonotype: Its antigen is not identified.

V lost 8 bases and J lost 6; bases outside the gene matches: 2. Germline lookup yields CDR1 MNHNS and CDR2 SASEGT. The CDR3 sequence is 14 residues long. The sample consisted of blood. The source of this sequence is a woman aged 25 to 39 in good health. The chain has TRBV6-1 and TRBJ2-3, with 16 bases aligning to TRBD2. The CDR3 loop is CASQGLAGGDTQYF. Here the CDR3 DNA reads TGTGCCAGCCAGGGACTAGCGGGAGGGGATACGCAGTATTTT.